One sample yielded the 11 T cell receptor beta chains listed below, sequenced in a study of T cells in Graves' hyperthyroidism and ophthalmopathy (dated by TCRdb to between 2018 and 2021). Receptor amplification or capture employed multiplex PCR. TCRdb records Illumina HiSeq 2000 as the sequencer. TCR beta CDR3 regions were amplified from RNA transcripts. A first-round RT-PCR of the TCR CDR3 used the HTBI primer set with the Qiagen OneStep RT-PCR kit. In TCRdb, the public reads were trimmed at Q25 with fastp and aligned with MiXCR, with productive beta chains retained. Each entry is one CDR3 protein sequence, shown with its most common DNA and genes. The table for this sample lists more than 50,000 distinct CDR3 sequences; less than 50% of them were counted only once. Clones ranked in the top ten supply about an eighth of the sample. The specimen sequenced was blood. The receptors stem from a woman between 25 and 40 years old with Graves' ophthalmopathy.

This clonotype has a handful of counts. CDR3: CASSMGPGVGRDYYEQYF. CDR3 in DNA: TGTGCCAGCAGTATGGGACCGGGAGTGGGGCGGGATTACTACGAGCAGTACTTC. J is TRBJ2-7 and V is TRBV7-2, with D perhaps matching TRBD2 (6 bases). The germline CDR1 and CDR2 sequences are SGHTA and FQGNSA. V gave up 6 bases and J gave up 3 bases, with 27 bases separating them. This CDR3 region has 18 residues. Variable domain in full (rest from reference TRBV7-2 and TRBJ2-7): GAGVSQSPSNKVTEKGKDVELRCDPISGHTALYWYRQSLGQGLEFLIYFQGNSAPDKSGLPSDRFSAERTGGSVSTLTIQRTQQEDSAVYLCASSMGPGVGRDYYEQYFGPGTRLTVT.

This clonotype appeared a single time. Possible read error: a much larger clone is one base away. Lacking the conserved final phenylalanine or tryptophan, this CDR3 likely reflects a read error. CDR3 DNA: TGTGCCAGCAGTTTGGCTAGCGGATACAATGAGCAGTTCCTC. Translation: CASSLASGYNEQFL. This sequence joins TRBV28 and TRBJ2-1; 7 positions agree with TRBD2. Germline V CDR1 and CDR2: MDHEN, SYDVKM. This CDR3 is built from 14 residues. Trimming cost V 3 bases and J 4 bases; bases outside gene matches: 3.

On this clonotype itself: Relative to the germline gene, one junction end is altered; a read error may explain this. This chain connects TRBV20-1 to TRBJ2-2; tentatively, D is TRBD2 (6 bases). The CDR3 covers 15 residues. Germline V lookup: CDR1 DFQATT, CDR2 SNEGSKA (reference sequence). As DNA, the CDR3 is TGCAATGCTAGAGCCACTAGCCTGAACACCGGGGAGCTGTTGTTT. It codes for CNARATSLNTGELLF.

The gene calls are TRBV7-9 and TRBJ2-1, with 8 bases aligning to TRBD2. The V and J ends lost 3 bases and 6 bases, in that order; junction bases with no gene match: 13. CDR3 length: 17 amino acids. From germline, CDR1 is SEHNR and CDR2 FQNEAQ (reference sequence). In DNA, the CDR3 is TGTGCCAGCAGCTTTGATTGGGAGGGCGGGGGGTTCAATGAGCAGTTCTTC. Amino acid sequence: CASSFDWEGGGFNEQFF.

This clonotype has ten or more counts. The gene calls are TRBV4-2 and TRBJ1-1; D perhaps matches TRBD1 (6 bases). The CDR3 is made up of 17 amino acids. Germline CDR1 is LGHNA and CDR2 is YNFKEQ. The V end lost 1 base, the J end lost 8 bases, and 23 bases lay between the germline ends. The CDR3 is CASSQGPSGARWEEAFF. In DNA, the CDR3 is TGTGCCAGCAGCCAAGGCCCTTCGGGGGCTCGATGGGAAGAAGCTTTCTTT.

Remarks on this clonotype: This may come from a read error, since a much larger clone is one base off. The genes are TRBV6-1 and TRBJ2-1; the match to TRBD2 covers 15 bases. This CDR3 comprises 18 residues. Germline values: CDR1 MNHNS, CDR2 SASEGT. The V gene end was trimmed by 2 bases and the J gene end by 7 bases; junction bases not matched to a gene: 9. The CDR3 spells CASSERTSGRADRNEQFF. The CDR3 coding sequence is TGTGCCAGCAGTGAAAGGACTAGCGGGAGGGCCGATCGGAATGAGCAGTTCTTC.

A note on this clonotype: Because the CDR3's place on the DNA is in doubt, the DNA is left out and the CDR3 is given as listed by TCRdb. The chain recombines TRBV14 with TRBJ2-1; the table's D gene call, TRBD2, was not cross checked with the DNA. The CDR3 extends over 19 residues, inclusive of both ends. Germline loops: CDR1 SGHDN, CDR2 FVKESK. CDR3: CASSFYICSARPSNNEQFF.

This sequence joins TRBV2 and TRBJ1-5; D unresolved. V shed 1 base and J shed 9 bases, with 10 bases lying between them. Germline CDR1 SNHLY, CDR2 FYNNEI. This CDR3 has 13 amino acids. The CDR3 loop is CASSEEEGMPQHF. The CDR3 DNA follows: TGTGCCAGCAGTGAAGAAGAGGGTATGCCCCAGCATTTT.

To note about this clonotype: A junction end diverges from the germline sequence, so it may reflect a read error. The chain employs TRBV19 and TRBJ2-2; 7 bases map to TRBD1. CDR3 length equals 14 residues. The germline gives CDR1 LNHDA, CDR2 SQIVND (reference sequence). The CDR3 region is CASSSQGDTGELSF. The CDR3 DNA is TGTGCCAGTAGTTCGCAGGGGGACACCGGGGAGCTGTCTTTT.

This clonotype has at least ten counts. The chain carries TRBV5-4 and TRBJ1-4; 9 bases map to TRBD1. J gave up 10 bases and V 3 bases, and 10 bases lay outside the gene matches. CDR3 length equals 15 residues. Germline V CDR1 and CDR2: SGHNT, YYREEE (reference sequence). The DNA for the CDR3 is TGTGCCAGCAGCTCCCTTGGACAGGGGAGGGGAAAACTGTTTTTT. Its protein product is CASSSLGQGRGKLFF.

This clonotype was found many times. The rearrangement uses TRBV9 and TRBJ1-6; no definite D call. V was trimmed by 2 bases and J by 10 bases, leaving 7 bases between them. The CDR3 totals 12 residues. CDR1 and CDR2 from the germline V gene are SGDLS and YYNGEE. The CDR3 DNA sequence: TGTGCCAGCAGCGTTGGGGTCTCACCCCTCCACTTT. Its protein product is CASSVGVSPLHF. Supplemented by reference TRBV9 and TRBJ1-6, the full variable domain reads DSGVTQTPKHLITATGQRVTLRCSPRSGDLSVYWYQQSLDQGLQFLIQYYNGEERAKGNILERFSAQQFPDLHSELNLSSLELGDSALYFCASSVGVSPLHFGNGTRLTVT.